One and the same sample provided the 32 T cell receptor beta chains below, sequenced in a study of siplizumab effects on memory and regulatory T cells. Repertoires were generated with immunoSEQ multiplex PCR, while TCRdb's copy carries only in-frame clones and drops some. The repertoire includes more than 45,000 clones, approximately 93% of them detected once, and 38% sits in the top ten. Sequenced sample: CD8+ T cells sorted from blood. The receptors here all came from a human donor in good health.

The chain combines TRBV7-2 with TRBJ2-3; 8 nucleotides line up with TRBD2. Germline CDR1 is SGHTA and CDR2 is FQGNSA. The CDR3 has 15 amino acids. The V segment lost 4 bases and the J segment 2 bases; nucleotides outside the gene matches: 5. The CDR3 sequence is CASSYSGANTDTQYF. In DNA, the CDR3 is TGTGCCAGCAGCTATAGCGGGGCCAACACAGATACGCAGTATTTT.

This clone was seen only once. The chain has TRBV5-6 and TRBJ2-1; 8 bases map to TRBD1. The CDR3 spans 13 residues. Germline assignment: CDR1 SGHDT and CDR2 YYEEEE. The ends lost 2 bases at V and 11 bases at J; junction bases unmatched: 6. CDR3 protein: CASSLGQGHKQFF. The CDR3 DNA sequence: TGTGCCAGCAGCTTAGGACAGGGCCATAAGCAGTTCTTC.

This clone appeared a single time. The V call is TRBV7-9, the J call TRBJ2-7; possibly TRBD2 for D (6 bases). The CDR3 is 16 amino acids. The V end lost 1 base, the J end lost 2 bases, and 15 bases lay between the germline ends. Germline assignment: CDR1 SEHNR and CDR2 FQNEAQ (reference sequence). The CDR3 DNA reads TGTGCCAGCAGCTTAGGGTTCGGAGGGAGTACCTACGAGCAGTACTTC. Translated: CASSLGFGGSTYEQYF.

The gene calls are TRBV19 and TRBJ2-1; tentatively, D is TRBD1 or TRBD2 (5 bases each). V was cut by 9 bases and J by 0 bases, with 15 bases left in between. The CDR3 is made up of 15 amino acids. CDR1 is LNHDA and CDR2 is SQIVND in the germline V gene (reference sequence). The CDR3 nucleotides read TGTGCCAGCGGGGTCCAGGGAAACTCCTACAATGAGCAGTTCTTC. Translation: CASGVQGNSYNEQFF.

This rearrangement joins TRBV6-1 to TRBJ2-5, with TRBD2 matching over 7 bases. CDR3 length: 15 residues. Germline CDR1 and CDR2: MNHNS and SASEGT. V was clipped by 4 bases and J by 5 bases; unmatched bases: 10. CDR3 sequence: CASSAAAGATETQYF. The CDR3 DNA reads as TGTGCCAGCAGTGCGGCGGCGGGAGCCACGGAGACCCAGTACTTC.

Ten or more counts support this clone. V usage is TRBV7-9 and J usage is TRBJ2-7; 12 bases are shared with TRBD2. Unmatched junction bases numbered 4, after V lost 5 bases and J lost 2 bases. CDR1 is SEHNR, CDR2 FQNEAQ, per germline (reference sequence). This CDR3 region has 15 residues. This CDR3 is CASSPGLAGTYEQYF. For the CDR3, the DNA is TGTGCCAGCAGCCCAGGACTAGCGGGAACCTACGAGCAGTACTTC.

J is TRBJ1-3 and V is TRBV6-1; D not certain. Germline CDR1 is MNHNS and CDR2 is SASEGT. The CDR3 sequence is 15 residues long. Trimming left V 2 bases short and J 3 bases short, with 11 bases between. The CDR3 protein is CASSERLGNGNTIYF. The CDR3 bases are TGTGCCAGCAGTGAACGCCTGGGTAATGGAAACACCATATATTTT.

The genes are TRBV28 and TRBJ2-7; D perhaps matches TRBD2 (6 bases). The CDR3 extends over 12 amino acids. Germline V gene lookup returns CDR1 MDHEN and CDR2 SYDVKM. V dropped 4 bases and J dropped 3 bases, with 7 bases sitting between them. The CDR3 nucleotides read TGTGCCAGCAGTTACGGGGGCTACGAGCAGTACTTC. Protein product: CASSYGGYEQYF.

The V gene is TRBV30, the J gene TRBJ2-7; the match to TRBD1 covers 8 bases. The CDR3 is made up of 15 amino acids. After removal of 3 bases from V and 1 base from J, the junction contained 8 bases not matched to a gene. Looked up from germline, CDR1 is GTSNPN and CDR2 is SVGIG (reference sequence). This chain's CDR3 is CAWRPQTGVSYEQYF. DNA for the CDR3: TGTGCCTGGAGGCCTCAGACAGGGGTGTCCTACGAGCAGTACTTC.

The chain carries TRBV27 and TRBJ1-1, with TRBD1 matching 7 bases. This CDR3 comprises 13 residues. The V and J ends lost 3 bases and 4 bases, in that order; junction bases with no gene match: 2. The germline CDR1 and CDR2 sequences are MNHEY and SMNVEV (reference sequence). Here the CDR3 reads CASSLGQTTEAFF. The DNA for the CDR3 is TGTGCCAGCAGTTTGGGACAGACCACTGAAGCTTTCTTT.

CDR3 bases: TGTGCCAGCAGCCAGGGGTTTGGGGGGGACAATGAGCAGTTCTTC. Its translation is CASSQGFGGDNEQFF. The J gene is TRBJ2-1, the V gene TRBV4-2; 7 bases are a match to TRBD2. The germline V gene encodes CDR1 LGHNA and CDR2 YNFKEQ. The trim removed 3 bases at V and 5 bases at J, leaving 7 bases unmatched. CDR3 length: 15 amino acids.

The chain carries TRBV7-9 and TRBJ1-5; maybe TRBD1 (6 bases). V lost 6 bases, J lost 0 bases, and 12 bases lay in between. Germline CDR1 reads SEHNR; CDR2 reads FQNEAQ (reference sequence). The CDR3 runs 15 residues. The DNA for the CDR3 is TGTGCCAGCAGTCAGGGGTTGTATAGCAATCAGCCCCAGCATTTT. It yields the protein CASSQGLYSNQPQHF.

This rearrangement joins TRBV19 to TRBJ2-7, with 9 nucleotides matching TRBD1. J gave up 2 bases and V 3 bases, and 5 bases lay outside the gene matches. Germline values: CDR1 LNHDA, CDR2 SQIVND (reference sequence). The length of the CDR3 is 15 residues. The CDR3 loop reads CASSIGTGPTYEQYF. Written as DNA, the CDR3 is TGTGCCAGTAGTATTGGGACAGGGCCGACCTACGAGCAGTACTTC.

V usage is TRBV19 and J usage is TRBJ2-1, with 8 positions matching TRBD2. CDR1 and CDR2 (germline): LNHDA, SQIVND (reference sequence). Trimming took 6 bases from V and 0 from J; bases not matched to a gene: 4. The CDR3 has 15 residues. The CDR3 reads CASRTSASSYNEQFF. The CDR3 nucleotides read TGTGCCAGTAGGACTAGCGCGAGCTCCTACAATGAGCAGTTCTTC.

The DNA for the CDR3 is TGCGCCAGCGGGCCCTTAGCGGGAGGGGACTACGAGCAGTACTTC. Protein sequence: CASGPLAGGDYEQYF. V gene TRBV10-2 combines with J gene TRBJ2-7; 11 nucleotides agree with TRBD2. Trimming removed 8 bases from V and 3 bases from J; junction bases left unmatched: 9. This CDR3 has 15 residues. CDR1 is WSHSY, CDR2 SAAADI, per germline.

The V call is TRBV2, the J call TRBJ2-1, with TRBD1 matching over 8 bases. Germline V gives CDR1 SNHLY, CDR2 FYNNEI. With 5 bases clipped from V and 7 bases from J, the junction kept 7 bases outside the gene matches. The CDR3 is made up of 14 amino acids. CDR3 loop: CASSLGTGRNEQFF. CDR3 coding DNA: TGTGCCAGCAGTCTAGGGACAGGAAGGAATGAGCAGTTCTTC.

This chain joins TRBV2 and TRBJ1-5, with D uncertain. This CDR3 is built from 16 residues. Germline lookup yields CDR1 SNHLY and CDR2 FYNNEI. V was clipped by 3 bases and J by 0 bases, with 12 bases between them. In DNA, the CDR3 is TGTGCCAGCAGTGACGGGCCGGAGATTAGCAATCAGCCCCAGCATTTT. Translated: CASSDGPEISNQPQHF.

The gene calls are TRBV28 and TRBJ1-1; D not resolved. Trimming took off 2 bases at V and 5 bases at J, with 12 bases between the two ends. CDR3 length equals 14 residues. Germline V gene lookup returns CDR1 MDHEN and CDR2 SYDVKM. The CDR3 sequence: CASSLRGVGTEAFF. DNA for the CDR3: TGTGCCAGCAGTTTACGTGGGGTTGGGACTGAAGCTTTCTTT. Full variable domain (outside the CDR3, taken from reference TRBV28 and TRBJ1-1): DVKVTQSSRYLVKRTGEKVFLECVQDMDHENMFWYRQDPGLGLRLIYFSYDVKMKEKGDIPEGYSVSREKKERFSLILESASTNQTSMYLCASSLRGVGTEAFFGQGTRLTVV.

This chain links TRBV28 with TRBJ1-1; D not certain. The V gene's germline CDR1 is MDHEN and CDR2 SYDVKM. CDR3 size: 12 residues. V was shortened by 5 bases and J by 4 bases, with 8 bases between the two germline ends. The CDR3 nucleotides are TGTGCCAGCAGTCCTCAGACCACTGAAGCTTTCTTT. Translation gives CASSPQTTEAFF.

This chain joins TRBV7-8 and TRBJ2-7; D uncertain. The CDR3 contains 13 residues. The germline V gene has CDR1 SGHVS and CDR2 FQNEAQ. V gave up 4 bases and J gave up 1 base, with 8 bases separating them. The CDR3 sequence is CASSYRPSYEQYF. CDR3 coding DNA: TGTGCCAGCAGCTACCGACCTTCCTACGAGCAGTACTTC.

This chain joins TRBV27 and TRBJ2-2, with D possibly matching TRBD2 (5 bases). The ends were cut back, 6 bases at V and 6 bases at J, with 11 bases in the middle. Germline V gene data show CDR1 as MNHEY and CDR2 as SMNVEV (reference sequence). The length of the CDR3 is 13 residues. In DNA form, the CDR3 reads TGTGCCAGCAGAGCAATGGAGGCCGGGGAGCTGTTTTTT. Translation: CASRAMEAGELFF.

This sequence joins TRBV5-4 and TRBJ2-1, with D unclear. Per the germline V gene, CDR1 is SGHNT and CDR2 is YYREEE (reference sequence). Deletions cut 1 base from V and 4 bases from J, with 0 bases between. The CDR3 length is 11 residues. CDR3 nucleotides: TGTGCCAGCAGCTTGTACAATGAGCAGTTCTTC. Its translation is CASSLYNEQFF. Variable domain in full (rest from reference TRBV5-4 and TRBJ2-1): ETGVTQSPTHLIKTRGQQVTLRCSSQSGHNTVSWYQQALGQGPQFIFQYYREEENGRGNFPPRFSGLQFPNYSSELNVNALELDDSALYLCASSLYNEQFFGPGTRLTVL.

V usage is TRBV19 and J usage is TRBJ2-3; 7 nucleotides line up with TRBD1. In germline, CDR1 is LNHDA, CDR2 SQIVND (reference sequence). The CDR3 spans 15 residues. V lost 6 bases to trimming and J lost 1 base; unmatched junction nucleotides: 7. CDR3 sequence (DNA): TGTGCCAGTAGGATGACAGGGTCGGGCACAGATACGCAGTATTTT. As protein: CASRMTGSGTDTQYF.

A word on this clone: In this CDR3 the conserved last residue, phenylalanine or tryptophan, is missing, so a read error is likely. It is unclear where the CDR3 begins or ends on the DNA, so no DNA is shown, and the CDR3 is as TCRdb lists it. The V call is TRBV5-6, the J call TRBJ1-1. Both ends counted, the CDR3 spans 9 residues. Germline CDR1 and CDR2: SGHDT and YYEEEE. This CDR3 is CASSLEGPR.

The genes are TRBV5-4 and TRBJ2-7, with a tentative D call TRBD2 (5 bases). Trimming removed 2 bases at V and 3 bases at J, with 18 bases between. Germline V gene sequence: CDR1 SGHNT, CDR2 YYREEE (reference sequence). This CDR3 comprises 16 residues. This CDR3 is CASSFGVGLADYEQYF. The DNA for the CDR3 is TGTGCCAGCAGCTTCGGGGTTGGGCTAGCTGACTACGAGCAGTACTTC.

The J gene is TRBJ2-7, the V gene TRBV27; 10 bases are shared with TRBD1. The germline V gene has CDR1 MNHEY and CDR2 SMNVEV (reference sequence). The CDR3 is 13 amino acids. Unmatched junction bases numbered 3, after V lost 5 bases and J lost 5 bases. The CDR3 protein is CASSGTGVNEQYF. Here the CDR3 DNA reads TGTGCCAGCAGTGGGACAGGGGTAAACGAGCAGTACTTC.

The chain carries TRBV9 and TRBJ2-7; D is possibly TRBD1 or TRBD2 (5 bases each). The CDR3 sequence is 13 residues long. V lost 3 bases and J 0 bases, leaving 7 bases between the germline ends. From germline, CDR1 is SGDLS and CDR2 YYNGEE. In nucleotides, the CDR3 is TGTGCCAGCAGCGGGGGGACCTCCTACGAGCAGTACTTC. Translation gives CASSGGTSYEQYF.

The chain is built from TRBV11-2 and TRBJ1-5; 9 positions match TRBD1. V was clipped by 2 bases and J by 8 bases; unmatched bases: 10. The CDR3 runs to 16 residues. CDR1 is SGHAT, CDR2 FQNNGV, per germline. The DNA for the CDR3 is TGTGCCAGCAGCTTAAGGGACAGGGAGGGTAAAAAGCCCCAGCATTTT. Protein product: CASSLRDREGKKPQHF.

This chain uses TRBV30 with TRBJ1-2; D unclear. Germline CDR1 is GTSNPN and CDR2 is SVGIG (reference sequence). CDR3 size: 11 residues. V was clipped by 8 bases and J by 4 bases, with 11 bases between them. The CDR3 sequence: CAEEEGYGYTF. The CDR3 DNA sequence: TGTGCCGAAGAGGAGGGCTATGGCTACACCTTC. The variable domain in full, completed from reference TRBV30 and TRBJ1-2, reads SQTIHQWPATLVQPVGSPLSLECTVEGTSNPNLYWYRQAAGRGLQLLFYSVGIGQISSEVPQNLSASRPQDRQFILSSKKLLLSDSGFYLCAEEEGYGYTFGSGTRLTVV.

J is TRBJ1-2 and V is TRBV12-5, with D perhaps matching TRBD1 (5 bases). The V end was cut by 2 bases, the J end by 4 bases, with 11 bases between. Germline V gene sequence: CDR1 LGHNT, CDR2 FRNRAP. The CDR3 has 14 residues. The CDR3 sequence: CASGLFGAPYGYTF. The CDR3, as DNA: TGTGCTAGTGGTTTGTTCGGGGCTCCCTATGGCTACACCTTC.

This clone appeared once. The chain employs TRBV30 and TRBJ2-1, with 7 bases identical to TRBD1. V trimming: 8 bases; J trimming: 0 bases; junction bases outside the gene matches: 1. This CDR3 is built from 12 residues. CDR1 is GTSNPN, CDR2 SVGIG, per germline (reference sequence). The CDR3 DNA reads as TGTGCCGGGACAGTCTCCTACAATGAGCAGTTCTTC. This gives the protein CAGTVSYNEQFF.

The chain links TRBV29-1 to TRBJ2-5; D perhaps matches TRBD1 (6 bases). The end of the DNA aligns better with TRBJ2-7, so the J call may be wrong. This CDR3 is built from 11 residues. Germline V gene sequence: CDR1 SQVTM, CDR2 ANQGSEA. The CDR3 loop reads CSVEQGYEQYF. The CDR3 DNA is TGCAGCGTGGAACAGGGATACGAGCAGTACTTC.